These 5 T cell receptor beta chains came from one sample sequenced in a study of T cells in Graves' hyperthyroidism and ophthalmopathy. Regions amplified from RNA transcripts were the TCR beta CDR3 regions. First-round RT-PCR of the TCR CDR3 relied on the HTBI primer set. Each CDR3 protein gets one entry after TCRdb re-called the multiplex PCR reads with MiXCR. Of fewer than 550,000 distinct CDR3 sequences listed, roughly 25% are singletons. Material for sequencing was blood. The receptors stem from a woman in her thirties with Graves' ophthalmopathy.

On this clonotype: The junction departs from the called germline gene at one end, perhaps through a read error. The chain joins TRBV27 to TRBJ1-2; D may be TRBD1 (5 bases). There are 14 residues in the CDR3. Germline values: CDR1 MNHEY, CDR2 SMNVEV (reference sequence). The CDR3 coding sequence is TGTGCCAGCAGTTTGATCGCGCCAGGGCATGGTTACACCTTC. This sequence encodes CASSLIAPGHGYTF.

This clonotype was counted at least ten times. The CDR3, as DNA: TGCAGTGCTAGAGCGGGACCAAAGGAGGGCTACACCTTC. Translated: CSARAGPKEGYTF. V and J are TRBV20-1 and TRBJ1-2; D perhaps matches TRBD1 (5 bases). The CDR3 runs 13 residues. CDR1 and CDR2 from the germline V gene are DFQATT and SNEGSKA (reference sequence). With 1 base removed from V and 8 bases from J, the gap between germline ends came to 14 bases.

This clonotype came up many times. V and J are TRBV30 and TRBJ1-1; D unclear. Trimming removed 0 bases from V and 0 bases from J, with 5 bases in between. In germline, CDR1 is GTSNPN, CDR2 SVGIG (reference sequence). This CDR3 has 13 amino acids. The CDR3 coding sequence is TGTGCCTGGAGTGTATCGGTGAACACTGAAGCTTTCTTT. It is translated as CAWSVSVNTEAFF.

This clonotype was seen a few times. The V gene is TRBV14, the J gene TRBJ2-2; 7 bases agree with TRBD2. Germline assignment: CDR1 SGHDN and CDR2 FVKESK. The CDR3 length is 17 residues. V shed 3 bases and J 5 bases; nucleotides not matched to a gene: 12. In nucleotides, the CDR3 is TGTGCCAGCAGCCATTTTTACGACTCGCGGGAGACCGGGGAGCTGTTTTTT. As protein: CASSHFYDSRETGELFF.

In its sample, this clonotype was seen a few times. CDR3 amino acids: CASSLATSGGGIAKNIQYF. The CDR3 DNA is TGTGCCAGCAGTTTAGCGACTAGCGGGGGGGGTATAGCCAAAAACATTCAGTACTTC. The genes are TRBV12-3 or TRBV12-4 and TRBJ2-4; the match to TRBD2 covers 14 bases. With 0 bases clipped from V and 0 bases from J, the junction kept 4 bases outside the gene matches. This CDR3 spans 19 amino acids.